The sample holds a few counts of the clone carrying this T cell receptor (beta chain). Antigen specificity is unknown. TCRdb reanalysed the 5' RACE reads using MiXCR and keeps one entry per CDR3 protein. The table records 1.5 million to 2 million distinct CDR3 sequences, about 32% of them present only once. The data stem from a study of identical twins. This CDR3 contains 14 residues. Broader study findings: Invariant MAIT and iNKT cells are populations that could partly confound zero-insertion analyses. Carriage of fewer insertions was seen in abundant cord blood beta clonotypes, whereas memory repertoires showed none. An excess of low generation probability was shown by twin-shared out-of-frame alpha sequences.

The sequenced sample was cord blood. V gene TRBV21-1 combines with J gene TRBJ1-2; the DNA was not compared with TRBD1, the D call given in the table. TRBV21-1 is a pseudogene. This TCR derives from a newborn girl in good health. This chain's CDR3 is CASSKQGFNYGYTF. CDR3 coding DNA: TGTGCCAGCAGCAAACAGGGTTTTAACTATGGCTACACCTTC.